The clone carrying this T cell receptor beta chain has only a few counts. As yet, its antigen is unknown. These data are taken from a study of OX40 agonist ivuxolimab in advanced cancers. The wider study: Patients got intravenous ivuxolimab at 0.01 to 10 mg/kg every 2 weeks. Study observations and caveats: Averaged across samples, CD8+ T cells carried more expanded clones than CD4+ did. Within 6 weeks, CD4+ and CD8+ blood T cells expanded clonally at 0.1 to 3.0 mg/kg. Patients who responded partially at 0.1-3.0 mg/kg showed clonal expansion ranking among the lowest.

Generated by immunoSEQ multiplex PCR, the TCRdb table keeps only in-frame clones and is missing some. Of around 15,000 clones in the sample, around two thirds are singletons; the top ten hold roughly 8.1%. Germline CDR1 reads MGHDK; CDR2 reads SYGVNS. The CDR3 has 13 residues. Trimming took 5 bases from V and 7 from J, leaving 15 bases between them. The chain couples TRBV25-1 to TRBJ2-7; tentatively, D is TRBD1 (6 bases). The sequence was obtained from an adult with an advanced solid tumor such as melanoma, head and neck, liver or kidney cancer. The source material was CD4+ or CD8+ T cells sorted from blood, sampled in a trial of the OX40 agonist ivuxolimab. DNA for the CDR3: TGTGCCAGCAGTCGCCAGGGGCAGAGGGAGCAGTACTTC. Encoded protein: CASSRQGQREQYF.